This passage covers 21 T cell receptor beta chains from one sample sequenced in a study of T cell repertoires in cytomegalovirus infection. No antigen is known for these receptors. TCRdb used MiXCR to reprocess the reads, holding one entry per CDR3 protein. The sample carries about half a million distinct CDR3 sequences, about 33% recorded once. The starting material was cultured PBMCs, obtained from culture after CMV antigen stimulation. The source is a human donor in good health (CMV status not recorded). Some clones in this sample may be carry-over from other donors' samples.

The V gene is TRBV7-2, the J gene TRBJ1-5; tentatively, D is TRBD1 (5 bases). The germline CDR1 and CDR2 sequences are SGHTA and FQGNSA. The CDR3 is 15 amino acids. The V end lost 4 bases, the J end lost 2 bases, and 12 bases lay between the germline ends. The CDR3 nucleotides read TGTGCCAGCAGCTGGGGGACTCGACGCAATCAGCCCCAGCATTTT. As protein: CASSWGTRRNQPQHF. Together with reference TRBV7-2 and TRBJ1-5, the CDR3 gives the full variable domain: GAGVSQSPSNKVTEKGKDVELRCDPISGHTALYWYRQSLGQGLEFLIYFQGNSAPDKSGLPSDRFSAERTGGSVSTLTIQRTQQEDSAVYLCASSWGTRRNQPQHFGDGTRLSIL.

This clonotype has a count of ten or more. This chain links TRBV7-2 with TRBJ2-2; TRBD2 aligns across 9 bases. V gave up 4 bases and J gave up 4 bases; unmatched junction bases: 7. Germline CDR1 is SGHTA and CDR2 is FQGNSA. The CDR3 sequence is 16 residues long. CDR3 coding DNA: TGTGCCAGCAGCTGGGTAGCGGGAGAAGGCACCGGGGAGCTGTTTTTT. This gives the protein CASSWVAGEGTGELFF.

The chain links TRBV4-3 to TRBJ2-1; D is unresolved. The germline V gene has CDR1 LGHNA and CDR2 YSLEER. This CDR3 comprises 17 residues. The V gene lost 0 bases and the J gene lost 0 bases, with 12 bases spanning the gap. CDR3 sequence: CASSQDLTPSSYNEQFF. DNA of the CDR3: TGCGCCAGCAGCCAAGACCTAACACCGAGCTCCTACAATGAGCAGTTCTTC.

V gene TRBV10-3 combines with J gene TRBJ2-3; tentative D call: TRBD1 (6 bases). Trimming took 6 bases from V and 5 from J, leaving 12 bases between them. The CDR3 extends over 13 amino acids. Germline-derived CDR1 and CDR2 are ENHRY and SYGVKD. The CDR3, as DNA: TGTGCCATCAGGGGGACATCGGGAGATACGCAGTATTTT. It yields the protein CAIRGTSGDTQYF.

This chain uses TRBV27 with TRBJ1-1, with unresolved D. This CDR3 comprises 13 residues. V shed 8 bases and J shed 0 bases, with 10 bases lying between them. Germline lookup yields CDR1 MNHEY and CDR2 SMNVEV (reference sequence). CDR3 amino acids: CASARALNTEAFF. The CDR3 region has the DNA TGTGCCAGCGCAAGGGCCCTGAACACTGAAGCTTTCTTT.

This clonotype was seen a handful of times. DNA for the CDR3: TGTGCCAGCAGTTTTCGCGGGACAGGGGGGTTGGTTTCGGCTTTCTTT. Translated, it gives CASSFRGTGGLVSAFF. This chain joins TRBV28 and TRBJ1-1; TRBD1 agrees at 11 bases. The CDR3 has 16 amino acids. Germline CDR1 is MDHEN and CDR2 is SYDVKM. Trimming at V came to 3 bases and at J to 11 bases, leaving 14 bases not matched to a gene. Full variable domain (rest looked up from reference TRBV28 and TRBJ1-1): DVKVTQSSRYLVKRTGEKVFLECVQDMDHENMFWYRQDPGLGLRLIYFSYDVKMKEKGDIPEGYSVSREKKERFSLILESASTNQTSMYLCASSFRGTGGLVSAFFGQGTRLTVV.

This clonotype has ten or more counts. The rearrangement links TRBV7-2 to TRBJ1-2; unclear D gene. The ends were cut back, 1 base at V and 7 bases at J, with 13 bases in the middle. Germline assignment: CDR1 SGHTA and CDR2 FQGNSA. The CDR3 loop spans 14 amino acids. The DNA for the CDR3 is TGTGCCAGCAGCTTAGATTCTCCGTCTCCTGGCTACACCTTC. It specifies CASSLDSPSPGYTF.

V and J are TRBV7-8 and TRBJ2-3, with 7 bases fitting TRBD2. J was trimmed by 8 bases and V by 2 bases; bases with no gene match: 7. The CDR3 length is 14 residues. The germline V gene encodes CDR1 SGHVS and CDR2 FQNEAQ. The DNA for the CDR3 is TGTGCCAGCAGCTTAAGAGGGAGGGCAGGTACGCAGTATTTT. Its protein product is CASSLRGRAGTQYF.

The chain joins TRBV6-5 to TRBJ2-7, with no clear D. There are 14 residues in the CDR3. CDR1 and CDR2 from the germline V gene are MNHEY and SVGAGI. With 7 bases removed from V and 0 bases from J, the gap between germline ends came to 13 bases. This chain's CDR3 is CASIPGSGSYEQYF. The CDR3 nucleotides read TGTGCCAGCATCCCAGGCAGTGGCTCCTACGAGCAGTACTTC.

This clonotype has only a few counts. The V gene is TRBV7-2, the J gene TRBJ2-3; TRBD2 is a possible D gene (5 bases). Trimming shortened V by 1 base and J by 6 bases, and 14 bases separated the two germline ends. The CDR3 totals 15 residues. Germline V lookup: CDR1 SGHTA, CDR2 FQGNSA. CDR3 coding DNA: TGTGCCAGCAGCTTAGGGCGGGTGGTCGGGGATACGCAGTATTTT. Its translation is CASSLGRVVGDTQYF.

This clonotype has at least ten counts. The V gene is TRBV7-2, the J gene TRBJ2-1; 14 positions agree with TRBD2. The CDR3 sequence is 13 residues long. With V trimmed by 7 bases and J by 12 bases, 5 bases remained unmatched. Germline V lookup: CDR1 SGHTA, CDR2 FQGNSA. The CDR3 DNA reads TGTGCCAGCACCGGGACTAGCGGGGGTCGGCAGTTCTTC. It yields the protein CASTGTSGGRQFF.

This clonotype came up many times. This rearrangement joins TRBV4-3 to TRBJ1-4; 7 bases match TRBD1. In germline, CDR1 is LGHNA, CDR2 YSLEER. Trimming cost V 4 bases and J 7 bases; bases outside gene matches: 9. CDR3 size: 15 residues. The CDR3 region is CASSPSTGKVEKLFF. CDR3 DNA: TGCGCCAGCAGCCCATCGACAGGGAAGGTTGAAAAACTGTTTTTT.

This clonotype occurred once. V is TRBV11-2 and J is TRBJ2-5, with TRBD1 matching 7 bases. J was trimmed by 2 bases and V by 5 bases; bases with no gene match: 5. The CDR3 covers 14 residues. Looked up from germline, CDR1 is SGHAT and CDR2 is FQNNGV. CDR3 sequence reads: CASSPPDRQETQYF. The CDR3 bases are TGTGCCAGCAGCCCCCCGGACAGGCAAGAGACCCAGTACTTC.

V and J are TRBV6-1 and TRBJ2-7, with TRBD1 as a possible D gene (5 bases). CDR3 length: 14 residues. Germline lookup yields CDR1 MNHNS and CDR2 SASEGT. The germline V and J ends were trimmed by 3 bases and 0 bases, with 9 bases remaining between them. The DNA for the CDR3 is TGTGCCAGCAGTGAGAGACAGTACTCCTACGAGCAGTACGTC. Translating it yields CASSERQYSYEQYV.

In its sample, this clonotype was seen once. The V and J genes are TRBV6-8 and TRBJ1-1; tentative D call: TRBD1 (5 bases). The CDR3 consists of 11 residues. V was clipped by 9 bases and J by 8 bases, with 13 bases between them. Per the germline V gene, CDR1 is MNHGY and CDR2 is SAAAGT. CDR3 region: CARRSRQEAFF. In nucleotides, the CDR3 is TGTGCCAGGAGATCTCGACAGGAAGCTTTCTTT.

This chain links TRBV19 with TRBJ2-1; D unresolved. Trimming took off 4 bases at V and 3 bases at J, with 10 bases between the two ends. Germline lookup yields CDR1 LNHDA and CDR2 SQIVND (reference sequence). The CDR3 covers 14 residues. The CDR3 sequence: CASSTLQDYNEQFF. DNA for the CDR3: TGTGCCAGTAGTACTCTCCAAGACTACAATGAGCAGTTCTTC.

The chain links TRBV9 to TRBJ1-3, with D maybe TRBD1 (5 bases). Between the trimmed V and J ends, which lost 0 bases and 2 bases, there was a span of 15 bases. Germline V CDR1 and CDR2: SGDLS, YYNGEE. The CDR3 contains 17 residues. CDR3: CASSVGDDGRAGNTIYF. The DNA of the CDR3 is TGTGCCAGCAGCGTAGGGGACGACGGGAGAGCTGGAAACACCATATATTTT.

The rearrangement uses TRBV6-1 and TRBJ2-7; possible D gene TRBD1, 6 bases. The CDR3 extends over 11 amino acids. The V end lost 5 bases, the J end lost 6 bases, and 8 bases lay between the germline ends. From germline, CDR1 is MNHNS and CDR2 SASEGT. CDR3 residues: CASSSGVEQYF. The DNA for the CDR3 is TGTGCCAGCAGTTCAGGGGTCGAGCAGTACTTC.

At least ten counts were recorded for this clonotype. The chain has TRBV7-2 and TRBJ1-2; D gene ambiguous. Germline assignment: CDR1 SGHTA and CDR2 FQGNSA. The CDR3 is 15 residues long. Trimming left V 1 base short and J 4 bases short, with 13 bases between. CDR3 sequence reads: CASSLGVGFPYGYTF. Written as DNA, the CDR3 is TGTGCCAGCAGCTTAGGGGTGGGGTTTCCCTATGGCTACACCTTC.

The chain carries TRBV20-1 and TRBJ1-5; 8 bases agree with TRBD1. The V gene end was trimmed by 1 base and the J gene end by 6 bases; junction bases not matched to a gene: 11. The CDR3 spans 16 residues. From germline, CDR1 is DFQATT and CDR2 SNEGSKA (reference sequence). CDR3 coding DNA: TGCAGTGCTAGAGGCAGGGGGCCCCCGCGAGGTCAGCCCCAGCATTTT. Translating gives CSARGRGPPRGQPQHF.

This clonotype was observed many times. The V gene is TRBV7-2, the J gene TRBJ2-1, with TRBD1 as a possible D gene (6 bases). Germline V gene sequence: CDR1 SGHTA, CDR2 FQGNSA. The ends were cut back, 8 bases at V and 10 bases at J, with 9 bases in the middle. CDR3 length: 10 amino acids. CDR3 sequence reads: CASGGNEQFF. Written as DNA, the CDR3 is TGTGCCAGCGGGGGCAACGAGCAGTTCTTC. The whole variable domain, remainder taken from reference TRBV7-2 and TRBJ2-1, is GAGVSQSPSNKVTEKGKDVELRCDPISGHTALYWYRQSLGQGLEFLIYFQGNSAPDKSGLPSDRFSAERTGGSVSTLTIQRTQQEDSAVYLCASGGNEQFFGPGTRLTVL.